Listed below are T cell receptor beta chains from one sample, sequenced in a study of OX40 agonist ivuxolimab in advanced cancers. Profiled with immunoSEQ multiplex PCR; TCRdb holds only in-frame clones, not every one. The sample shows about 60,000 clones, around 85% of them seen only once. Source: CD4+ or CD8+ T cells sorted from blood, taken in a trial of the OX40 agonist ivuxolimab. All receptors derive from an adult with an advanced solid tumor such as melanoma, head and neck, liver or kidney cancer. Both conserved end residues are part of each CDR3. D genes are given only for firm matches. Rows may omit the clone size; those that give it use once, few, many or a size class.

v_call: TRBV28; j_call: TRBJ1-4; d_call: .; clone_size: .; cdr3_nt: TGTGCCAGCAGCCCCGAACAGGGAGGACGGGAAAAACTGTTTTTT; cdr3_aa: CASSPEQGGREKLFF
v_call: TRBV6-5; j_call: TRBJ1-2; d_call: TRBD1; clone_size: few; cdr3_nt: TGTGCCAGCAGTTACTTAACCGGGACAGGAAGCTATGGCTACACCTTC; cdr3_aa: CASSYLTGTGSYGYTF
v_call: TRBV5-4; j_call: TRBJ1-2; d_call: .; clone_size: .; cdr3_nt: TGTGCCAGCAGCTCCGGGGGGGGCCCCCTCTATGGCTACACCTTC; cdr3_aa: CASSSGGGPLYGYTF
v_call: TRBV11-2; j_call: TRBJ2-7; d_call: TRBD1; clone_size: .; cdr3_nt: TGTGCCAGCAGCAGACAGGGCTCCCAGTACTACGAGCAGTACTTC; cdr3_aa: CASSRQGSQYYEQYF
v_call: TRBV30; j_call: TRBJ2-5; d_call: .; clone_size: .; cdr3_nt: TGTGCCTGGAGTTGGAGTCAAGAGACCCAGTACTTC; cdr3_aa: CAWSWSQETQYF
v_call: TRBV11-1; j_call: TRBJ2-7; d_call: .; clone_size: once; cdr3_nt: TGTGCCAGCAGCTTACTCGGGTACGAGCAGTACTTC; cdr3_aa: CASSLLGYEQYF
v_call: TRBV6-5; j_call: TRBJ2-5; d_call: TRBD1; clone_size: .; cdr3_nt: TGTGCCAGCAGTTCTCCCGGACAGGGGAAGACCCAGTACTTC; cdr3_aa: CASSSPGQGKTQYF
v_call: TRBV2; j_call: TRBJ2-1; d_call: TRBD2; clone_size: .; cdr3_nt: TGTGCCAGCAGTGGGGCCCCTCGACTAGCGGGAGGCCGCCGTCCGTACTACAATGAGCAGTTCTTC; cdr3_aa: CASSGAPRLAGGRRPYYNEQFF
v_call: TRBV28; j_call: TRBJ1-1; d_call: .; clone_size: .; cdr3_nt: TGTGCCAGCACCACACTAACAAGGAACATGAACACTGAAGCTTTCTTT; cdr3_aa: CASTTLTRNMNTEAFF
v_call: TRBV21-1; j_call: TRBJ2-5; d_call: .; clone_size: .; cdr3_nt: TGTGCCAGCAGCAAATCGGACAGCCTGGGGGAGACCCAGTACTTC; cdr3_aa: CASSKSDSLGETQYF
v_call: TRBV27; j_call: TRBJ2-7; d_call: .; clone_size: .; cdr3_nt: TGTGCCAGCAGTCCACGGGGTCACGAGCAGTACTTC; cdr3_aa: CASSPRGHEQYF
v_call: TRBV7-3; j_call: TRBJ1-1; d_call: .; clone_size: .; cdr3_nt: TGTGCCAGCAGTTCAATAGGGAACACTGAAGCTTTCTTT; cdr3_aa: CASSSIGNTEAFF
v_call: TRBV5-1; j_call: TRBJ1-4; d_call: TRBD1; clone_size: .; cdr3_nt: TGCGCCAGCAGCCCAACCGGGACAGCTAATGAAAAACTGTTTTTT; cdr3_aa: CASSPTGTANEKLFF
v_call: TRBV21-1; j_call: TRBJ2-7; d_call: .; clone_size: .; cdr3_nt: TGTGCCAGCAGCAAAGGGACCAGGGGATCCTACGAGCAGTACTTC; cdr3_aa: CASSKGTRGSYEQYF
v_call: TRBV19; j_call: TRBJ1-1; d_call: .; clone_size: .; cdr3_nt: TGTGCCAGTAGTATCGACAGATCGAGTTCAGCTTTCTTT; cdr3_aa: CASSIDRSSSAFF
v_call: TRBV19; j_call: TRBJ1-5; d_call: .; clone_size: .; cdr3_nt: TGTGCCAGTAGTATCCCCGATCAGCCCCAGCATTTT; cdr3_aa: CASSIPDQPQHF
v_call: TRBV29-1; j_call: TRBJ2-2; d_call: .; clone_size: .; cdr3_nt: TGCAGCGTTGAAGAGAGGGGTGGCGGGGAGCTGTTTTTT; cdr3_aa: CSVEERGGGELFF
v_call: TRBV18; j_call: TRBJ1-1; d_call: TRBD1; clone_size: .; cdr3_nt: TGTGCCAGCTCACCGGGACAGCTATTCTATGAAGCTTTCTTT; cdr3_aa: CASSPGQLFYEAFF
v_call: TRBV28; j_call: TRBJ2-7; d_call: .; clone_size: .; cdr3_nt: TGTGCCAGCAGAAACTCGCCCGGGATGTCTGGGGAGCAGTACTTC; cdr3_aa: CASRNSPGMSGEQYF
v_call: TRBV14; j_call: TRBJ2-1; d_call: .; clone_size: .; cdr3_nt: TGTGCCAGCAGCCAAGACTTTGGGGACAACAATGAGCAGTTCTTC; cdr3_aa: CASSQDFGDNNEQFF
v_call: TRBV10-2; j_call: TRBJ1-4; d_call: TRBD1; clone_size: few; cdr3_nt: TGCGCCAGCAGTAGAGAGGGGGCCCGGGAAAAACTGTTTTTT; cdr3_aa: CASSREGAREKLFF
v_call: TRBV6-1; j_call: TRBJ1-1; d_call: .; clone_size: once; cdr3_nt: TGTGCCAGCAGTGAAGCGCGAGGGCCAGCTTTCTTT; cdr3_aa: CASSEARGPAFF
v_call: TRBV2; j_call: TRBJ2-5; d_call: .; clone_size: .; cdr3_nt: TGTGCCAGCACTGGAGGGGGGGGGACCCAGTACTTC; cdr3_aa: CASTGGGGTQYF
v_call: TRBV28; j_call: TRBJ1-4; d_call: .; clone_size: .; cdr3_nt: TGTGCCAGCGTGGGAGGCTCTAATGAAAAACTGTTTTTT; cdr3_aa: CASVGGSNEKLFF
v_call: TRBV28; j_call: TRBJ1-5; d_call: .; clone_size: .; cdr3_nt: TGTGCCACCTTTTACCGGGGACGGAGCAATCAGCCCCAGCATTTT; cdr3_aa: CATFYRGRSNQPQHF
v_call: TRBV11-2; j_call: TRBJ2-5; d_call: .; clone_size: .; cdr3_nt: TGTGCCAGCACCCCACAGGGCCAGGAGACCCAGTACTTC; cdr3_aa: CASTPQGQETQYF
v_call: TRBV7-9; j_call: TRBJ2-1; d_call: TRBD1; clone_size: .; cdr3_nt: TGTGCCAGCAGCTCCACCCCGGGACAGGGCTACAATGAGCAGTTCTTC; cdr3_aa: CASSSTPGQGYNEQFF
v_call: TRBV11-1; j_call: TRBJ1-1; d_call: .; clone_size: .; cdr3_nt: TGTGCCAGCAGCTTAGTGGCCGGATCGAACACTGAAGCTTTCTTT; cdr3_aa: CASSLVAGSNTEAFF
v_call: TRBV19; j_call: TRBJ2-3; d_call: .; clone_size: .; cdr3_nt: TGTGCCAGTAGTATGTGGGGCCGACCGTCCACAGATACGCAGTATTTT; cdr3_aa: CASSMWGRPSTDTQYF
v_call: TRBV19; j_call: TRBJ2-3; d_call: TRBD2; clone_size: .; cdr3_nt: TGTGCCAGTAGTATAGCCGGGAGCGGGGGGGTAGATACGCAGTATTTT; cdr3_aa: CASSIAGSGGVDTQYF
v_call: TRBV9; j_call: TRBJ2-1; d_call: TRBD2; clone_size: .; cdr3_nt: TGTGCCAGCAGCGTAGTTTCTAGCGGGGGCTACAATGAGCAGTTCTTC; cdr3_aa: CASSVVSSGGYNEQFF
v_call: TRBV10-3; j_call: TRBJ1-5; d_call: .; clone_size: .; cdr3_nt: TGTGCCATCAGTGAGAGAATGGCTGATCAGCCCCAGCATTTT; cdr3_aa: CAISERMADQPQHF
v_call: TRBV9; j_call: TRBJ1-3; d_call: .; clone_size: .; cdr3_nt: TGTGCCAGCAGCGTTAGGGTCTCTGGAAACACCATATATTTT; cdr3_aa: CASSVRVSGNTIYF
v_call: TRBV6-6; j_call: TRBJ2-7; d_call: .; clone_size: .; cdr3_nt: TGTGCCAGCAGTTACGGCGCGGCTTCCTACGAGCAGTACTTC; cdr3_aa: CASSYGAASYEQYF
v_call: TRBV27; j_call: TRBJ2-1; d_call: TRBD2; clone_size: .; cdr3_nt: TGTGCCAGCAGCCCTCTAGCGGGAGTCCCCAATGAGCAGTTCTTC; cdr3_aa: CASSPLAGVPNEQFF
v_call: TRBV28; j_call: TRBJ2-4; d_call: .; clone_size: .; cdr3_nt: TGTGCCAGCAGGGCCCGGGTCCTTGAGGGCATTCAGTACTTC; cdr3_aa: CASRARVLEGIQYF
v_call: TRBV7-6; j_call: TRBJ2-1; d_call: .; clone_size: .; cdr3_nt: TGTGCCAGCAGCTTAGGTCCGGTCGATGAGCAGTTCTTC; cdr3_aa: CASSLGPVDEQFF
v_call: TRBV15; j_call: TRBJ2-5; d_call: TRBD1; clone_size: .; cdr3_nt: TGTGCCACCAGCAGAGTGGACAGGGGGCGAGAGACCCAGTACTTC; cdr3_aa: CATSRVDRGRETQYF
v_call: TRBV10-3; j_call: TRBJ2-1; d_call: TRBD2; clone_size: .; cdr3_nt: TGTGCCATCAAAGGACTAGCCCAATACAATGAGCAGTTCTTC; cdr3_aa: CAIKGLAQYNEQFF
v_call: TRBV7-2; j_call: TRBJ2-2; d_call: TRBD1; clone_size: .; cdr3_nt: TGTGCCAGCAGTCGACAGGGGAACACCGGGGAGCTGTTTTTT; cdr3_aa: CASSRQGNTGELFF
v_call: TRBV29-1; j_call: TRBJ2-3; d_call: .; clone_size: .; cdr3_nt: TGCAGCGGACGAACAGATACGCAGTATTTT; cdr3_aa: CSGRTDTQYF
v_call: TRBV19; j_call: TRBJ2-7; d_call: .; clone_size: .; cdr3_nt: TGTGCCAGTAGTGTCTCCCGGTGGGACGAGCAGTACTTC; cdr3_aa: CASSVSRWDEQYF
v_call: TRBV4-2; j_call: TRBJ1-6; d_call: TRBD1; clone_size: .; cdr3_nt: TGTGCCAGCAGCCACCCCCCCGGCAGGGGGCTCCTCTCCTATAATTCACCCCTCCACTTT; cdr3_aa: CASSHPPGRGLLSYNSPLHF
v_call: TRBV5-4; j_call: TRBJ1-6; d_call: .; clone_size: .; cdr3_nt: TGTGCCAGCAGCCCCAGGACGAAGAATTCACCCCTCCACTTT; cdr3_aa: CASSPRTKNSPLHF
v_call: TRBV28; j_call: TRBJ1-4; d_call: .; clone_size: few; cdr3_nt: TGTGCCAGCAGTTTCAGGGGCGAAAAACTGTTTTTT; cdr3_aa: CASSFRGEKLFF
v_call: TRBV6-1; j_call: TRBJ2-5; d_call: TRBD2; clone_size: .; cdr3_nt: TGTGCCAGCAGTGAAGCAGCACTAGCGGGGGGGACCCAGTACTTC; cdr3_aa: CASSEAALAGGTQYF
v_call: TRBV11-2; j_call: TRBJ1-6; d_call: .; clone_size: .; cdr3_nt: TGTGCCAGCAGCTTTCGAAGGGACTCACCCCTCCACTTT; cdr3_aa: CASSFRRDSPLHF
v_call: TRBV5-1; j_call: TRBJ2-7; d_call: .; clone_size: .; cdr3_nt: TGCGCCAGCAGCTTGGGGCTAGCGTCGGTCGACGAGCAGTACTTC; cdr3_aa: CASSLGLASVDEQYF
v_call: TRBV2; j_call: TRBJ2-5; d_call: .; clone_size: .; cdr3_nt: TGTGCCAGCGGCACGACGGCCTCCACACAAGAGACCCAGTACTTC; cdr3_aa: CASGTTASTQETQYF
v_call: TRBV2; j_call: TRBJ2-3; d_call: .; clone_size: .; cdr3_nt: TGTGCCAGCAGCTCCGGGACGCGAGGGGATACGCAGTATTTT; cdr3_aa: CASSSGTRGDTQYF